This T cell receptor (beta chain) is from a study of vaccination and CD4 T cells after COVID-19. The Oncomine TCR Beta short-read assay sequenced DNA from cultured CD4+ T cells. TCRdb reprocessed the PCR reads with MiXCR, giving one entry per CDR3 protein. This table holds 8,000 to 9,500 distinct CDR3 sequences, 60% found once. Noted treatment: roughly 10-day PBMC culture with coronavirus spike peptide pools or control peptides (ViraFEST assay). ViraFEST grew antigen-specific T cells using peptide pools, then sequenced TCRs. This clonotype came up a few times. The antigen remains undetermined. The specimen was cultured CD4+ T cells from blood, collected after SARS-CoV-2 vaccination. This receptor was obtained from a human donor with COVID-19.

The CDR3 loop reads CASSEAAGGGGGPQHF. In nucleotides, the CDR3 is TGTGCCAGCAGTGAAGCGGCTGGGGGCGGGGGGGGGCCCCAGCATTTT. The V gene is TRBV2, the J gene TRBJ1-5; perhaps TRBD1 as D (6 bases). The CDR3 extends over 16 amino acids. Deletions cut 0 bases from V and 9 bases from J, with 18 bases between. Looked up from germline, CDR1 is SNHLY and CDR2 is FYNNEI.